Shown below are 18 T cell receptor beta chains from a single sample sequenced in a study of T cell responses to AZD1222 COVID-19 vaccine. TCRdb's copy holds only in-frame clones and misses some; the assay was immunoSEQ multiplex PCR. The sample records about 150,000 clones, about 88% being singletons. The specimen comprised peripheral blood, sampled on day 0 of AZD1222 vaccination. The receptors originated from an adult in good health.

The V and J genes are TRBV5-8 and TRBJ1-1; no reliable D call. This CDR3 is 14 amino acids long. Trimming cost V 4 bases and J 1 base, with 11 bases left between them. Germline CDR1 is SGHTS and CDR2 is YDEGEE. This CDR3 is CASSPTFRNTEAFF. CDR3 in DNA: TGTGCCAGCAGCCCAACTTTCAGGAACACTGAAGCTTTCTTT.

This chain links TRBV19 with TRBJ1-2, with unresolved D. Germline assignment: CDR1 LNHDA and CDR2 SQIVND (reference sequence). This CDR3 has 11 residues. The V and J ends lost 9 bases and 5 bases respectively, with 10 bases between them. As DNA, the CDR3 is TGTGCCAGCCAGCAAAATTATGGCTACACCTTC. It translates to CASQQNYGYTF.

The chain has TRBV11-3 and TRBJ2-3; D gene ambiguous. V lost 5 bases, J lost 0 bases, and 3 bases lay in between. CDR3 length equals 12 residues. Per germline, CDR1 SGHNT and CDR2 YENEEA. The CDR3 coding sequence is TGTGCCAGCAGCCGTAGCACAGATACGCAGTATTTT. Protein product: CASSRSTDTQYF.

This chain connects TRBV4-1 to TRBJ1-2; possibly TRBD1 for D (5 bases). CDR1 MGHRA and CDR2 YSYEKL come from the germline V gene. CDR3 length: 13 amino acids. Trimming shortened V by 4 bases and J by 4 bases, and 10 bases separated the two germline ends. This CDR3 is CASSLQGFYGYTF. DNA of the CDR3: TGCGCCAGCAGCCTCCAGGGTTTCTATGGCTACACCTTC.

The chain joins TRBV6-1 to TRBJ2-1; 11 positions match TRBD2. Germline CDR1 MNHNS, CDR2 SASEGT. The V segment lost 4 bases and the J segment 6 bases; nucleotides outside the gene matches: 8. The CDR3 is 16 residues long. In nucleotides, the CDR3 is TGTGCCAGCAGTGTCCTTAGGACTAGCGGGTCCAATGAGCAGTTCTTC. Amino acid sequence: CASSVLRTSGSNEQFF.

J is TRBJ1-2 and V is TRBV23-1, with 7 bases aligning to TRBD1. TRBV23-1 is an ORF, and what it does is uncertain. The ends lost 2 bases at V and 2 bases at J; junction bases unmatched: 14. There are 18 residues in the CDR3. CDR3 region: CASSQPGQWSTLNYGYTF. The CDR3 coding sequence is TGCGCCAGCAGTCAACCGGGACAGTGGTCCACTCTGAACTATGGCTACACCTTC.

This chain joins TRBV7-3 and TRBJ1-1; D ambiguous. CDR3 length equals 15 residues. The V gene's germline CDR1 is SGHTA and CDR2 FQGTGA. V gave up 4 bases and J gave up 0 bases, with 12 bases separating them. CDR3 bases: TGTGCCAGCAGCTGCGTCCCGGGCTTGAACACTGAAGCTTTCTTT. Protein: CASSCVPGLNTEAFF. The full variable domain, its missing parts supplied by reference TRBV7-3 and TRBJ1-1, is GAGVSQTPSNKVTEKGKYVELRCDPISGHTALYWYRQSLGQGPEFLIYFQGTGAADDSGLPNDRFFAVRPEGSVSTLKIQRTERGDSAVYLCASSCVPGLNTEAFFGQGTRLTVV.

V gene TRBV6-5 combines with J gene TRBJ2-7; D remains ambiguous. Germline CDR1 is MNHEY and CDR2 is SVGAGI. The CDR3 runs 15 residues. Trimming pared 5 bases from V and 4 bases from J, leaving 18 bases between. CDR3 bases: TGTGCCAGCAGTATCCGGGCCGAACCACCTTACGAGCAGTACTTC. Its protein is CASSIRAEPPYEQYF.

This chain joins TRBV3-1 (or the pseudogene TRBV3-2) and TRBJ1-2; possibly TRBD1 for D (5 bases). The CDR3 runs 16 residues. CDR1 is LGHDT and CDR2 is YNNKEL in the germline V gene (reference sequence). V was cut by 0 bases and J by 2 bases, with 13 bases left in between. The CDR3 sequence: CASSQEFREYNYGYTF. CDR3 nucleotide sequence: TGTGCCAGCAGCCAAGAATTCAGGGAGTACAACTATGGCTACACCTTC.

The chain uses TRBV7-2 and TRBJ2-1, with TRBD2 matching 7 bases. The CDR3 has 16 residues. Germline CDR1 reads SGHTA; CDR2 reads FQGNSA. The J segment lost 4 bases and the V segment lost 4 bases, leaving 10 bases of the junction unmatched. The CDR3 is CASSSPGSGTYNEQFF. The CDR3 DNA is TGTGCCAGCAGCTCCCCGGGGAGCGGGACGTACAATGAGCAGTTCTTC.

Here the CDR3 DNA reads TGTGCCAGCTCACGACCAGGGGCTCGGGGCACTGAAGCTTTCTTT. Protein product: CASSRPGARGTEAFF. V gene TRBV18 combines with J gene TRBJ1-1, with D perhaps TRBD1 (6 bases). V was cut by 4 bases and J by 4 bases, with 16 bases left in between. Germline lookup yields CDR1 KGHSH and CDR2 LQKENI. The CDR3 covers 15 residues. Complete variable domain (other parts from reference TRBV18 and TRBJ1-1): NAGVMQNPRHLVRRRGQEARLRCSPMKGHSHVYWYRQLPEEGLKFMVYLQKENIIDESGMPKERFSAEFPKEGPSILRIQQVVRGDSAAYFCASSRPGARGTEAFFGQGTRLTVV.

This clone has only one observation. In DNA form, the CDR3 reads TGTGCCAGCAGCTTAGGCAGGGACAGGGGTAACTATGGCTACACCTTC. This translates into CASSLGRDRGNYGYTF. The chain joins TRBV7-3 to TRBJ1-2; TRBD1 matches at 10 bases. The ends lost 2 bases at V and 1 base at J; junction bases unmatched: 4. This CDR3 is built from 16 residues. Germline lookup yields CDR1 SGHTA and CDR2 FQGTGA. Together with reference TRBV7-3 and TRBJ1-2, the CDR3 gives the full variable domain: GAGVSQTPSNKVTEKGKYVELRCDPISGHTALYWYRQSLGQGPEFLIYFQGTGAADDSGLPNDRFFAVRPEGSVSTLKIQRTERGDSAVYLCASSLGRDRGNYGYTFGSGTRLTVV.

The chain has TRBV2 and TRBJ1-1; 9 nucleotides match TRBD1. From germline, CDR1 is SNHLY and CDR2 FYNNEI. V was pared by 7 bases and J by 10 bases, with 10 bases of the junction left unmatched. This CDR3 has 13 amino acids. This CDR3 is CASTQGADLGAFF. The CDR3 nucleotides are TGTGCCAGCACACAGGGGGCTGATTTAGGAGCTTTCTTT.

This clone was found once. The CDR3, as DNA: TGTGCCAGCTCACCACGGGACAGGGGGCTAATAAGTGGAGCTTTCTTT. Its protein product is CASSPRDRGLISGAFF. V gene TRBV18 combines with J gene TRBJ1-1; TRBD1 aligns across 12 bases. V was pared by 1 base and J by 10 bases, with 10 bases of the junction left unmatched. This CDR3 contains 16 residues. Germline V CDR1 and CDR2: KGHSH, LQKENI.

This chain connects TRBV7-3 to TRBJ2-2; D not certain. V shed 0 bases and J shed 1 base, with 9 bases lying between them. The CDR3 is made up of 16 amino acids. CDR1 and CDR2 from the germline V gene are SGHTA and FQGTGA. CDR3 DNA: TGTGCCAGCAGCTTAACCCCGGTCAAGAACACCGGGGAGCTGTTTTTT. Its protein product is CASSLTPVKNTGELFF.

This clone was observed once. This chain connects TRBV7-2 to TRBJ1-1, with D hard to call. Germline CDR1 reads SGHTA; CDR2 reads FQGNSA. Trimming took 4 bases from V and 3 from J, leaving 15 bases between them. This CDR3 region has 15 residues. This chain's CDR3 is CASSSRQALDTEAFF. DNA of the CDR3: TGTGCCAGCAGCTCACGGCAGGCCCTAGACACTGAAGCTTTCTTT.

This chain connects TRBV7-3 to TRBJ2-1; TRBD2 agrees at 8 bases. V lost 1 base to trimming and J lost 8 bases; unmatched junction nucleotides: 7. CDR3 length: 15 residues. Germline V CDR1 and CDR2: SGHTA, FQGTGA. Here the CDR3 reads CASSLIRLAGHEQFF. The CDR3 DNA follows: TGTGCCAGCAGCTTAATACGGCTAGCGGGTCATGAGCAGTTCTTC.

The rearrangement joins TRBV5-1 to TRBJ1-1; D is ambiguous. V was clipped by 0 bases and J by 0 bases, with 6 bases between them. The CDR3 consists of 14 residues. Germline V gene sequence: CDR1 SGHRS, CDR2 YFSETQ. This CDR3 reads CASSLAAMNTEAFF. In DNA, the CDR3 is TGCGCCAGCAGCTTGGCGGCCATGAACACTGAAGCTTTCTTT.